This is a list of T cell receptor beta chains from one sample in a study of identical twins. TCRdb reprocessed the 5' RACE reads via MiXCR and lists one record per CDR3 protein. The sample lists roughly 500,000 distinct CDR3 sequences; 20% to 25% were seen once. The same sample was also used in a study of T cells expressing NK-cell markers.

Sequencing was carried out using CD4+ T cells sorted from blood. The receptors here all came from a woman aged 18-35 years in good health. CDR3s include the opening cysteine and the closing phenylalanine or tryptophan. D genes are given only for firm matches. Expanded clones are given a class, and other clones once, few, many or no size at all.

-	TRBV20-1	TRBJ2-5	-	TGCAGTGGTAAGGCAGGCCAAGAGACCCAGTACTTC	CSGKAGQETQYF
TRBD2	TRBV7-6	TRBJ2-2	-	TGTGCCAGCAGCCTTCGGGGGGGGACCTATACCGGGGAGCTGTTTTTT	CASSLRGGTYTGELFF
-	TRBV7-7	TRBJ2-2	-	TGTGCTAGCAGCTTAGGGGGGGCCGGACTCGGCACCGGGGAGCTGTTTTTT	CASSLGGAGLGTGELFF
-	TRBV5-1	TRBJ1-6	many	TGCGCCAGCAGCTTGACCAATTCACCCCTCCACTTT	CASSLTNSPLHF
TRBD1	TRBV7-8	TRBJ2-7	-	TGTGCCAGCAGCTCGACCGGGACAGGGTTGTACGAGCAGTACTTC	CASSSTGTGLYEQYF
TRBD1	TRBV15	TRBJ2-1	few	TGTGCCACCAGCAGGAGAACAGGGGGCGCGGGTAATGAGCAGTTCTTC	CATSRRTGGAGNEQFF
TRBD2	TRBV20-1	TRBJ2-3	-	TGCAGTGCTACCGGGACTAGCGGGGACACCACAGATACGCAGTATTTT	CSATGTSGDTTDTQYF
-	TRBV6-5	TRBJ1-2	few	TGTGCCAGCAGTTACTCATCCTCGATCCAGGCGGAAGGCTACACCTTC	CASSYSSSIQAEGYTF
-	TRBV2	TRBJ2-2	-	TGTGCCAGCAGTGAATTAGGGATCGCCGGGGAGCTGTTTTTT	CASSELGIAGELFF
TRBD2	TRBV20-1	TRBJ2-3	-	TGCAGTGCTAGACCGGGCGGGAGGATACTCACAGATACGCAGTATTTT	CSARPGGRILTDTQYF
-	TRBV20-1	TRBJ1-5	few	TGCAGTGCTAGGTCTGGGGGCAAAAGCAATCAGCCCCAGCATTTT	CSARSGGKSNQPQHF
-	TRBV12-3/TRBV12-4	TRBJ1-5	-	TGTGCCAGCAGCGGCCGGAATAATCAGCCCCAGCATTTT	CASSGRNNQPQHF
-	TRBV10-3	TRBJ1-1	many	TGTGCCATTCGGGCTTTGAACACTGAAGCTTTCTTT	CAIRALNTEAFF
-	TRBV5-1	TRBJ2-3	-	TGCGCCAGCAGCTTAAGGGGTTTCCCAGATACGCAGTATTTT	CASSLRGFPDTQYF
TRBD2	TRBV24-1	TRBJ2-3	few	TGTGCCACCAGTGCCACAACTAGCGGGAGGAACACAGATACGCAGTATTTT	CATSATTSGRNTDTQYF
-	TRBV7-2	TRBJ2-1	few	TGTGCCAGCAGCCCTAGTAGCTCCTACAATGAGCAGTTCTTC	CASSPSSSYNEQFF
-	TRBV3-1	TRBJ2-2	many	TGTGCCAGCGGAAACACCGGGGAGCTGTTTTTT	CASGNTGELFF
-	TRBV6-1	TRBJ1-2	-	TGTGCCAGCAGGGTGACAGGAGCGGACTATGGCTACACCTTC	CASRVTGADYGYTF
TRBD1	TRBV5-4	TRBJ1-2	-	TGTGCCAGCAGCTTTTCCAGGGGGCAGGACTATGGCTACACCTTC	CASSFSRGQDYGYTF
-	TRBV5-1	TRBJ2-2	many	TGCGCCAGCAGTGGAACCGACAACACCGGGGAGCTGTTTTTT	CASSGTDNTGELFF
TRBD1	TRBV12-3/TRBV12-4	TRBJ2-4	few	TGTGCCAGCAGTCGACGGACAGGGGCTAACATTCAGTACTTC	CASSRRTGANIQYF
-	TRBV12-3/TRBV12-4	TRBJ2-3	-	TGTGCCAGCGTATTATCGGACTACACAGATACGCAGTATTTT	CASVLSDYTDTQYF